This TCR beta chain was obtained from a study of blood T cell repertoires in COVID-19. In the authors' workflow: By means of reference gene primer amplification, nucleated cell counts were estimated. Sequencing used immunoSEQ multiplex PCR; TCRdb keeps in-frame clones, though not all of them. The V and J calls and clone size come from that table; D and trimming were worked out from the DNA. The table lists under 75,000 clones, 80% of them singletons, with over 5.5% in the top ten. About this clone itself: The junction differs from germline at one of its ends, possibly a read error.

Sequencing was done on a sample of peripheral blood. The sequence came from a man in his 60s with acute or convalescent COVID-19.

The CDR3, as DNA: TGTGCTAGCAGCACTGGGACTAGCGGGGGAGTAGAGACCCAGTACTTC. This codes for CASSTGTSGGVETQYF. The V gene is TRBV7-7, the J gene TRBJ2-5; 14 bases agree with TRBD2. The germline gives CDR1 SSHAT, CDR2 FNYEAQ (reference sequence). There are 16 residues in the CDR3.